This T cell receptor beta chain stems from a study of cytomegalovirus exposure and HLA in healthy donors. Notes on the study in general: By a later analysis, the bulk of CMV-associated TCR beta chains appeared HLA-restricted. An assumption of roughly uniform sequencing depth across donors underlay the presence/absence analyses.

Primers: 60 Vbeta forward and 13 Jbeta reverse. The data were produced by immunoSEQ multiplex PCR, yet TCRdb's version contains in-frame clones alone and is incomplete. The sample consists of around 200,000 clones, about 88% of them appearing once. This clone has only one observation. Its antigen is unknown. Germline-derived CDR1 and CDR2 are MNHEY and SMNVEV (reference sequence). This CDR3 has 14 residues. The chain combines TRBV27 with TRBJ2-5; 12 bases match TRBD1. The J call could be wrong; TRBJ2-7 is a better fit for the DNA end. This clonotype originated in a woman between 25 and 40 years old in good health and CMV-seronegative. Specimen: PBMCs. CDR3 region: CASSSGTGGNEQYF. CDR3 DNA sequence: TGTGCCAGCAGCTCCGGGACAGGGGGCAACGAGCAGTACTTC.